This TCR beta chain was profiled in a study of metastatic and nonmetastatic thyroid tumors (dated by TCRdb to about 2020). Turning to the overall study: For patients with malignant and with benign thyroid disease, the researchers compared repertoires between peripheral blood samples and tumor or nodule tissue samples. Overall study results and their limits: In both blood and tumor samples, TCR beta diversity was reported to be significantly higher in malignant tumors than in benign nodules.

Receptor amplification or capture employed PCR. The sample was run on an Illumina HiSeq 4000. High-throughput sequencing was used to profile the CDR3 region of the TCR beta-chain in every patient. The paper's processing steps were these. Drawing on CDR3 differences between clinicopathological groups, the researchers built a classifier meant to tell apart patients with distant-metastatic papillary thyroid cancer. To measure repertoire diversity the researchers used the Shannon index, while the Morisita-Horn index served to gauge how similar the tumor and blood repertoires were. TCRdb trimmed public reads at Q25 via fastp, called clones via MiXCR and kept in-frame beta chains. The V and J calls follow TCRdb's processing rather than the paper's. The sample contains 15,000 to 20,000 clones, 30% to 35% of them found a single time. The ten largest clonotypes hold roughly a tenth of the sample. The germline V end is reduced by 4 bases and the J end by 1 base; junction bases left unmatched: 4. Per the germline V gene, SGHRS is the CDR1 and YFSETQ is the CDR2. Spanning cysteine to phenylalanine, the CDR3 consists of 14 amino acids. Just the 42-base CDR3 DNA is kept, in frame starting at base 1.

None of the patients had been given any treatment before thyroid surgery. Using T-cell receptor beta sequencing, the study looked back at clinical samples from patients collected from the early 2010s to the late 2010s. By sample share, this clone is medium-sized (0.01 to 0.1%). What antigen it recognizes has not been identified. No base-level quality is on record; no much larger clone is a single base apart. Here the chain combines TRBV5-1 and TRBJ1-1, and 7 junctional nucleotides match TRBD1. Sequencing was done on a sample of blood. This receptor was identified in a female donor with papillary thyroid cancer or a benign thyroid nodule (not recorded which). Some clones in this sample may be carry-over from other donors' samples. The CDR3 region has the sequence CASSPAGGNTEAFF. The nucleotide sequence reads TGCGCCAGCAGCCCAGCAGGGGGGAACACTGAAGCTTTCTTT.